The source of this T cell receptor (beta chain) is a study of breast tumors, draining lymph nodes, adjacent tissues. Study results and limitations: Tumors had less TCR diversity than lymph nodes, more than nontumor tissue. Most tumor T cells seemingly derive from lymph node, then expand in tumor.

TCRdb recomputed calls from the multiplex PCR reads with MiXCR, one row per CDR3 protein. The profile shows some 25,000 distinct CDR3 sequences, around 25% of them singletons. With termini counted, the CDR3 has 14 amino acids. Germline V gives CDR1 LNHNV, CDR2 YYDKDF (reference sequence). Turning to this clonotype: Its antigen is not identified. As the CDR3 is not closed by the conserved phenylalanine or tryptophan, this likely results from a read error. The DNA is left out, because the CDR3 cannot be placed on it with certainty; the CDR3 is given as TCRdb lists it.

The receptor comes from a female donor with breast cancer. Some clones in this sample may be carry-over from other donors' samples. J is TRBJ2-7 and V is TRBV15. Material for sequencing was breast tumor tissue. The CDR3 here is CATSRDLITYEQCL.